The clone carrying this T cell receptor beta chain was counted only a few times. The source of the sample is a study of blood T cell repertoires in COVID-19. Assay used: immunoSEQ multiplex PCR; TCRdb lists only in-frame clones, some missing. Here the sample spans around 140,000 clones, approximately 79% being singletons. The CDR3 contains 13 residues. V lost 5 bases to trimming and J lost 1 base, with 8 bases between them. CDR1 is SEHNR, CDR2 FQNEAQ, per germline (reference sequence). The receptor was derived from a man between 40 and 49 years old with acute COVID-19. Sample: PBMCs or T cells enriched from blood (not recorded which). V and J are TRBV7-9 and TRBJ1-2; D gene ambiguous. CDR3 residues: CASSRTDNYGYTF. CDR3 in DNA: TGTGCCAGCAGCCGGACTGATAACTATGGCTACACCTTC.